The 9 T cell receptor beta chains below were found in one sample sequenced in a study of CD8 T cells in Susac syndrome. RNA, at about 0.5 to 1 ug, was reverse transcribed with random hexamers. TCRdb passed the immunoSEQ multiplex PCR reads through MiXCR, listing each CDR3 protein once. The sample lists about 430,000 distinct CDR3 sequences; more than 70% were seen once. Sequencing input: CD8+ T cells from PBMCs. All receptors derive from a human donor with multiple sclerosis.

This rearrangement joins TRBV27 to TRBJ2-7; D not resolved. The V end was cut by 0 bases, the J end by 4 bases, with 16 bases between. There are 16 residues in the CDR3. Looked up from germline, CDR1 is MNHEY and CDR2 is SMNVEV (reference sequence). CDR3 sequence: CASSLSTVNAVYEQYF. In DNA, the CDR3 is TGTGCCAGCAGTTTATCCACAGTCAACGCCGTTTACGAGCAGTACTTC.

The DNA of the CDR3 is TGTGCCAGCAGCCAAGTAGGACTAGCGGGTAACAATGAGCAGTTCTTC. This gives the protein CASSQVGLAGNNEQFF. This chain links TRBV4-2 with TRBJ2-1; 11 bases map to TRBD2. Germline V lookup: CDR1 LGHNA, CDR2 YNFKEQ. J was trimmed by 5 bases and V by 1 base; bases with no gene match: 4. The CDR3 totals 16 residues.

This clonotype was counted between two and nine times. The chain combines TRBV6-5 with TRBJ1-4; the match to TRBD1 covers 9 bases. CDR3 length: 14 residues. Germline V gives CDR1 MNHEY, CDR2 SVGAGI. V shed 2 bases and J 7 bases; nucleotides not matched to a gene: 2. The CDR3 DNA reads TGTGCCAGCAGTTACGGGACAGGGCCTGAAAAACTGTTTTTT. The encoded protein is CASSYGTGPEKLFF.

This chain uses TRBV19 with TRBJ2-5, with 10 bases lining up with TRBD2. Per the germline V gene, CDR1 is LNHDA and CDR2 is SQIVND (reference sequence). The J segment lost 5 bases and the V segment lost 10 bases, leaving 13 bases of the junction unmatched. The CDR3 extends over 15 amino acids. CDR3: CATGPGLATTETQYF. CDR3 coding DNA: TGTGCCACCGGTCCGGGACTAGCGACGACGGAGACCCAGTACTTC.

This clonotype was recorded once. The chain employs TRBV9 and TRBJ2-1; D is perhaps TRBD2 (6 bases). This CDR3 comprises 15 residues. Germline V lookup: CDR1 SGDLS, CDR2 YYNGEE. Trimming removed 0 bases from V and 6 bases from J, with 13 bases in between. The CDR3 DNA is TGTGCCAGCAGCGTAGCATGGGGGACTCGCAATGAGCAGTTCTTC. Protein product: CASSVAWGTRNEQFF.

This clonotype appeared a single time. The chain carries TRBV30 and TRBJ1-4, with a weak D call TRBD1 (5 bases). The germline V gene encodes CDR1 GTSNPN and CDR2 SVGIG (reference sequence). The CDR3 runs 15 residues. V gave up 1 base and J gave up 5 bases, with 14 bases separating them. The CDR3 region is CAWSALGEANEKLFF. The CDR3 DNA reads as TGTGCCTGGAGTGCCTTGGGGGAGGCGAATGAAAAACTGTTTTTT.

Turning to this clonotype: A junction boundary mismatches the germline segment, possibly from a read error. The chain couples TRBV27 to TRBJ1-5, with D perhaps matching TRBD1 (6 bases). The CDR3 consists of 15 residues. CDR1 MNHEY and CDR2 SMNVEV come from the germline V gene (reference sequence). The CDR3 sequence: CASTPHGGGNQPQHF. The CDR3 coding sequence is TGTGCCAGCACTCCCCATGGGGGGGGCAACCAGCCCCAGCATTTT.

The chain's CDR3 is CASSFTTWKETQYF. The CDR3 coding sequence is TGTGCCAGCAGTTTTACTACCTGGAAAGAGACCCAGTACTTC. The chain couples TRBV28 to TRBJ2-5; no definite D call. V was pared by 3 bases and J by 3 bases, with 11 bases between. CDR1 is MDHEN and CDR2 is SYDVKM in the germline V gene. The CDR3 covers 14 residues.

This chain joins TRBV2 and TRBJ2-3, with 7 bases identical to TRBD1. Germline V gene data show CDR1 as SNHLY and CDR2 as FYNNEI. V was clipped by 8 bases and J by 1 base; unmatched bases: 6. The CDR3 consists of 14 residues. The CDR3 bases are TGTGCCAGCTTCGACAGGGCAGGCACAGATACGCAGTATTTT. The encoded protein is CASFDRAGTDTQYF.